This T cell receptor beta chain was observed in a study of CD4 and CD8 cells across lung adenocarcinoma regions. TCRdb re-called the PCR reads with MiXCR, one entry per CDR3 protein. The repertoire consists of around 3,700 distinct CDR3 sequences, with around 60% occurring once and the leading ten covering roughly 18%. Donors had localized lung adenocarcinoma, a non-small cell lung cancer. The germline V gene has CDR1 MNHEY and CDR2 SVGAGI. V was trimmed by 4 bases and J by 1 base, leaving 7 bases between them. The CDR3 extends over 13 amino acids. Sequenced sample: CD8+ T cells from the margin of a lung tumor. The rearrangement uses TRBV6-5 and TRBJ1-1; D is ambiguous. This clonotype was obtained from a female donor with lung adenocarcinoma. The CD4 and CD8 labels of this study may be unreliable. DNA of the CDR3: TGTGCCAGCAGTTCAAGGGAGAACACTGAAGCTTTCTTT. Its protein is CASSSRENTEAFF.